What follows are 14 T cell receptor beta chains derived from one specimen sequenced in a study of T cell repertoires in cytomegalovirus infection. TCRdb reanalysed the reads using MiXCR and keeps one entry per CDR3 protein. This table holds approximately 110,000 distinct CDR3 sequences, 10% found once. These receptors' antigens are unknown. The material sequenced was PBMCs, sequenced either directly or after in vitro stimulation (not recorded which). The receptors were sampled from a human donor in good health (CMV status not recorded). Some clones in this sample may be carry-over from other donors' samples.

This clonotype has ten or more counts. The rearrangement links TRBV7-8 to TRBJ1-3; 8 bases line up with TRBD1. The germline V gene encodes CDR1 SGHVS and CDR2 FQNEAQ. The CDR3 is made up of 17 amino acids. Trimming at V came to 2 bases and at J to 3 bases, leaving 9 bases not matched to a gene. The DNA for the CDR3 is TGTGCCAGCAGCTTATTTGGGCAGGGGGCATATGGAAACACCATATATTTT. Translated: CASSLFGQGAYGNTIYF.

Ten or more counts support this clonotype. CDR3: CASSLASGRASDTQYF. In nucleotides, the CDR3 is TGTGCCAGCAGCTTAGCTAGCGGGAGGGCCTCAGATACGCAGTATTTT. The chain employs TRBV7-2 and TRBJ2-3, with TRBD2 matching over 11 bases. CDR1 and CDR2 from the germline V gene are SGHTA and FQGNSA. There are 16 residues in the CDR3. After removal of 0 bases from V and 4 bases from J, the junction contained 3 bases not matched to a gene.

In its sample, this clonotype was seen many times. J is TRBJ2-7 and V is TRBV12-3 or TRBV12-4; 7 bases are shared with TRBD2. This CDR3 spans 13 amino acids. V shed 3 bases, J shed 7 bases, and the junction held 6 bases outside the gene matches. CDR3 region: CASSLGGSKEQYV. The CDR3 nucleotides are TGTGCCAGCAGTTTGGGGGGGAGTAAGGAGCAGTACGTC.

V and J are TRBV20-1 and TRBJ1-2, with D unclear. This CDR3 region has 11 residues. CDR1 and CDR2 from the germline V gene are DFQATT and SNEGSKA (reference sequence). V lost 3 bases and J lost 7, with 9 bases in between. CDR3 amino acids: CSASWDGGYTF. The DNA of the CDR3 is TGCAGTGCTAGTTGGGATGGTGGCTACACCTTC.

This clonotype was seen repeatedly, ten times or more. This chain joins TRBV7-8 and TRBJ2-7, with 8 bases matching TRBD1. The ends lost 5 bases at V and 2 bases at J; junction bases unmatched: 5. The CDR3 length is 14 residues. Germline CDR1 reads SGHVS; CDR2 reads FQNEAQ. The CDR3 loop is CASSRQGRPYEQYF. CDR3 nucleotides: TGTGCCAGCAGCAGACAGGGGCGCCCCTACGAGCAGTACTTC.

This clonotype turned up a few times. The chain employs TRBV2 and TRBJ1-3; D not certain. The CDR3 is made up of 14 amino acids. The germline V gene encodes CDR1 SNHLY and CDR2 FYNNEI. V lost 2 bases and J lost 0, with 5 bases in between. CDR3 nucleotide sequence: TGTGCCAGCAGTGAAATGCACTCTGGAAACACCATATATTTT. Translated, it gives CASSEMHSGNTIYF. Complete variable domain (other parts from reference TRBV2 and TRBJ1-3): EPEVTQTPSHQVTQMGQEVILRCVPISNHLYFYWYRQILGQKVEFLVSFYNNEISEKSEIFDDQFSVERPDGSNFTLKIRSTKLEDSAMYFCASSEMHSGNTIYFGEGSWLTVV.

This clonotype was seen repeatedly, ten times or more. The chain employs TRBV7-6 and TRBJ2-7, with D unclear. Germline V gene lookup returns CDR1 SGHVS and CDR2 FNYEAQ. The CDR3 has 14 amino acids. Trimming removed 0 bases at V and 2 bases at J, with 8 bases between. CDR3 sequence (DNA): TGTGCCAGCAGCTTAGCGGGTGGGACCTACGAGCAGTACTTC. Amino acid sequence: CASSLAGGTYEQYF.

This clonotype was counted only a few times. The chain has TRBV14 and TRBJ2-7; D gene unclear. Germline V gene sequence: CDR1 SGHDN, CDR2 FVKESK. V lost 1 base to trimming and J lost 5 bases, with 9 bases between them. The CDR3 has 13 amino acids. CDR3 nucleotides: TGTGCCAGCAGCCAAGGTATCCGGGACGAGCAGTACGTC. Translating gives CASSQGIRDEQYV.

This clonotype was seen a handful of times. The J gene is TRBJ2-7, the V gene TRBV7-9; 7 positions agree with TRBD2. The CDR3 contains 12 residues. The V segment lost 7 bases and the J segment 4 bases; nucleotides outside the gene matches: 4. CDR1 SEHNR and CDR2 FQNEAQ come from the germline V gene (reference sequence). CDR3: CASTSGGYEQYV. In DNA form, the CDR3 reads TGTGCCAGCACATCCGGGGGGTACGAGCAGTACGTC.

On this clonotype: A much larger clone sits a single nucleotide away, making a read error possible. The V gene is TRBV10-3, the J gene TRBJ1-1, with a possible D match to TRBD1 (5 bases). There are 13 residues in the CDR3. V lost 8 bases, J lost 2 bases, and 12 bases lay in between. Per the germline V gene, CDR1 is ENHRY and CDR2 is SYGVKD. CDR3: CAIGGQRNTEAFF. In DNA, the CDR3 is TGTGCCATCGGTGGACAACGCAACACTGAAGCTTTCTTT.

In its sample, this clonotype was seen many times. The chain has TRBV7-2 and TRBJ1-5, with TRBD1 matching over 10 bases. The J segment lost 5 bases and the V segment lost 4 bases, leaving 5 bases of the junction unmatched. CDR3 length equals 15 residues. Germline values: CDR1 SGHTA, CDR2 FQGNSA. For the CDR3, the DNA is TGTGCCAGCAGCTCGACAGGGGGCGTTGATCAGCCCCAGCATTTT. Its protein product is CASSSTGGVDQPQHF.

The chain combines TRBV4-2 with TRBJ2-7, with D perhaps matching TRBD2 (6 bases). The CDR3 extends over 15 amino acids. Trimming removed 0 bases from V and 7 bases from J, with 16 bases in between. The germline V gene encodes CDR1 LGHNA and CDR2 YNFKEQ. Here the CDR3 reads CASSQDLEGRREQYF. The CDR3 DNA reads as TGTGCCAGCAGCCAAGATCTGGAGGGGCGAAGGGAGCAGTACTTC.

This clonotype was recorded at least ten times. V usage is TRBV7-2 and J usage is TRBJ2-6; D ambiguous. Deletions cut 1 base from V and 3 bases from J, with 7 bases between. The CDR3 is 15 residues long. Germline V gives CDR1 SGHTA, CDR2 FQGNSA. CDR3 protein: CASSLGQVGANVLTF. In DNA form, the CDR3 reads TGTGCCAGCAGCTTAGGGCAGGTTGGGGCCAACGTCCTGACTTTC.

The CDR3 DNA reads TGTGCCAGCAGCTTGGTGCAGGTGGGGGGGGATGAGCAGTTCTTC. Translated: CASSLVQVGGDEQFF. The chain combines TRBV5-4 with TRBJ2-1, with TRBD2 identical over 7 bases. V lost 0 bases, J lost 8 bases, and 8 bases stayed unmatched. CDR3 length equals 15 residues. CDR1 SGHNT and CDR2 YYREEE come from the germline V gene (reference sequence).